The sequence of this T cell receptor beta chain was determined in a study of shared clonotypes between healthy human individuals. The junction had 8 bases not matched to a gene; V was cut back by 2 bases and J by 3 bases. Germline V CDR1 and CDR2: SGHKS, YYEKEE (reference sequence). This CDR3 is 18 amino acids long. The donors, all of them Caucasian adults, lived in Nashville, Tennessee. In the original processing: As immunoSEQ supplied junction-only sequences (without quality scores), filtering differed. Profiled with immunoSEQ multiplex PCR; TCRdb holds only in-frame clones, not every one. For V, J and clone size, that table is used; D and trimming come from the DNA. The sample records millions of clones, 85% to 95% being singletons.

This clonotype originated in a man aged 18 to 35 in good health. The sequencing input was naive CD4+ T cells sorted from blood. Specified subset: CD45RA+ positively selected. This chain links TRBV5-5 with TRBJ2-1; 13 bases are shared with TRBD2. CDR3 amino acids: CASSFLRTSGSRYNEQFF. CDR3 DNA sequence: TGTGCCAGCAGCTTCCTCCGGACTAGCGGGAGTCGCTACAATGAGCAGTTCTTC.